This passage covers 14 T cell receptor beta chains from one sample sequenced in a study of lung T cells in sarcoidosis with Löfgren's syndrome. TCRdb itself ran the reads through MiXCR, one entry per CDR3 protein. Of about 880 distinct CDR3 sequences listed, under 30% are singletons. The sample comprised CD4+ T cells from bronchoalveolar lavage fluid. These receptor sequences come from a human donor with sarcoidosis (Löfgren's syndrome or another form), or a control subject (not recorded which).

By its share, this clonotype is medium-sized. V and J are TRBV11-2 and TRBJ2-1; D is perhaps TRBD1 (5 bases). V shed 1 base and J shed 6 bases, with 10 bases lying between them. Germline loops: CDR1 SGHAT, CDR2 FQNNGV. CDR3 length: 14 residues. DNA for the CDR3: TGTGCCAGCAGCTTAGCTTCAGGGATCAATGAGCAGTTCTTC. Protein product: CASSLASGINEQFF.

This clonotype is judged large. This rearrangement joins TRBV9 to TRBJ2-3, with 9 bases fitting TRBD2. The junction had 6 bases not matched to a gene; V was cut back by 5 bases and J by 5 bases. The CDR3 is 14 amino acids. Germline values: CDR1 SGDLS, CDR2 YYNGEE. The CDR3 DNA reads TGTGCCAGCAGTATTAGCGGGAGAGGAGATACGCAGTATTTT. Translated, it gives CASSISGRGDTQYF.

CDR3 in amino acids: CASSFWVDTQYF. The CDR3 DNA reads as TGTGCCAGCAGCTTTTGGGTGGATACGCAGTATTTT. This chain links TRBV7-9 with TRBJ2-3, with D unclear. The V end lost 3 bases, the J end lost 6 bases, and 7 bases lay between the germline ends. The CDR3 loop spans 12 amino acids. Germline assignment: CDR1 SEHNR and CDR2 FQNEAQ (reference sequence).

By its share, this clonotype is medium-sized. The chain has TRBV6-2 or TRBV6-3 and TRBJ1-2; no reliable D call. Trimming left V 2 bases short and J 7 bases short, with 14 bases between. CDR1 is MNHEY, CDR2 SVGEGT, per germline. This CDR3 contains 14 residues. The CDR3 is CASSYDGRVGGYTF. The CDR3 nucleotides are TGTGCCAGCAGTTACGACGGTCGTGTGGGTGGCTACACCTTC.

This clonotype has a count of ten or more. V and J are TRBV29-1 and TRBJ2-3; D gene unclear. V gave up 8 bases and J gave up 3 bases, with 15 bases separating them. The CDR3 has 13 residues. Germline V lookup: CDR1 SQVTM, CDR2 ANQGSEA. The CDR3 nucleotides are TGCAGCCTAACGCTGGATTTAACAGATACGCAGTATTTT. Translated: CSLTLDLTDTQYF.

As for this clonotype: The junction shows a germline mismatch at one end, possibly a read error. V usage is TRBV30 and J usage is TRBJ1-1, with TRBD1 as a possible D gene (5 bases). CDR1 and CDR2 (germline): GTSNPN, SVGIG (reference sequence). There are 13 residues in the CDR3. CDR3 sequence reads: CVWSVGGNTEAFF. CDR3 bases: TGTGTCTGGAGTGTCGGGGGGAACACTGAAGCTTTCTTT.

On this clonotype: The junction shows a germline mismatch at one end, possibly a read error. The chain joins TRBV19 to TRBJ2-5; D is undetermined. CDR1 and CDR2 from the germline V gene are LNHDA and SQIVND (reference sequence). The CDR3 totals 13 residues. DNA for the CDR3: TGTGCCAGTAGTATGGAGCGTATGGAGACCCGGTACTTC. Translating gives CASSMERMETRYF.

On this clonotype: No conserved phenylalanine or tryptophan is present at the end of the CDR3, so a read error is the likely explanation. The J gene is TRBJ2-5, the V gene TRBV28, with TRBD2 as a possible D gene (6 bases). The CDR3 sequence is 15 residues long. Germline loops: CDR1 MDHEN, CDR2 SYDVKM. The CDR3 coding sequence is TGTGCCAGCAGTTCACGAGGACGGCGGGGAGAGACTCAGTACCTC. The encoded protein is CASSSRGRRGETQYL.

By its share, this clonotype is medium-sized. The rearrangement uses TRBV6-1 and TRBJ2-6; D is ambiguous. Trimming left V 6 bases short and J 0 bases short, with 15 bases between. Germline CDR1 reads MNHNS; CDR2 reads SASEGT. The CDR3 is made up of 17 amino acids. DNA for the CDR3: TGTGCCAGCAGCCTTGGACGGAGCAGCTCTGGGGCCAACGTCCTGACTTTC. It encodes CASSLGRSSSGANVLTF.

This chain joins TRBV7-2 and TRBJ2-6; no reliable D call. The CDR3 length is 17 residues. From germline, CDR1 is SGHTA and CDR2 FQGNSA. V lost 1 base and J 0 bases, leaving 10 bases between the germline ends. Here the CDR3 reads CASSLDAPISGANVLTF. The DNA of the CDR3 is TGTGCCAGCAGCTTAGACGCGCCCATCTCTGGGGCCAACGTCCTGACTTTC.

In this sample, this clonotype is medium-sized. The genes are TRBV11-1 and TRBJ2-5; 12 bases line up with TRBD2. The V segment lost 5 bases and the J segment 10 bases; nucleotides outside the gene matches: 17. CDR1 is SGHAT and CDR2 is FQDESV in the germline V gene (reference sequence). The CDR3 has 17 residues. The CDR3 reads CASSPRALAGGKGDQYF. The CDR3 nucleotides read TGTGCCAGCAGCCCAAGAGCACTAGCGGGGGGAAAGGGGGACCAGTACTTC.

The chain combines TRBV20-1 with TRBJ2-3, with TRBD2 matching 7 bases. V shed 1 base and J 8 bases; nucleotides not matched to a gene: 15. The germline V gene encodes CDR1 DFQATT and CDR2 SNEGSKA (reference sequence). CDR3 length: 16 amino acids. CDR3 in DNA: TGCAGTGCTAGAGGAGGAGCGGGAACCTCACGAGGTACGCAGTATTTT. It yields the protein CSARGGAGTSRGTQYF.

Concerning this clonotype: Given a much more abundant clone one base away, this may be a read error. V is TRBV12-5 and J is TRBJ2-1, with 13 bases aligning to TRBD2. The germline V gene encodes CDR1 LGHNT and CDR2 FRNRAP. This CDR3 is built from 19 residues. CDR3 nucleotide sequence: TGTGCTAGTGGTGGACTAGCGGGAGACCCTAAAAGCTCCTACAATAAGCAGTTCTTC. Amino acids: CASGGLAGDPKSSYNKQFF.

This clonotype is large in the sample. J is TRBJ2-7 and V is TRBV7-2; 8 nucleotides line up with TRBD2. V gave up 6 bases and J gave up 2 bases; unmatched junction bases: 12. The CDR3 extends over 16 amino acids. Germline V gene lookup returns CDR1 SGHTA and CDR2 FQGNSA. CDR3 nucleotide sequence: TGTGCCAGCAGGCTTACCACCACTAGCGGCGCCTACGAGCAGTACTTC. Encoded protein: CASRLTTTSGAYEQYF. The full variable domain, in which reference TRBV7-2 and TRBJ2-7 provide the parts outside the CDR3, is GAGVSQSPSNKVTEKGKDVELRCDPISGHTALYWYRQSLGQGLEFLIYFQGNSAPDKSGLPSDRFSAERTGGSVSTLTIQRTQQEDSAVYLCASRLTTTSGAYEQYFGPGTRLTVT.